The 27 T cell receptor beta chains reported below all come from one sample, sequenced in a study of T cells in Graves' hyperthyroidism and ophthalmopathy. RNA transcripts provided the source from which TCR beta CDR3 regions were amplified. HTBI primers drove first-round RT-PCR of the TCR CDR3. TCRdb analysed the multiplex PCR reads with MiXCR anew, one entry per CDR3 protein. The sample has 350,000 to 400,000 distinct CDR3 sequences; 14% to 15% are singletons. Input material: blood. These receptors were taken from a woman aged 25 to 39 with Graves' hyperthyroidism.

This clonotype was seen many times. The chain has TRBV12-3 or TRBV12-4 and TRBJ1-5; 11 bases match TRBD1. The V gene end was trimmed by 6 bases and the J gene end by 6 bases; junction bases not matched to a gene: 4. CDR3 length: 14 amino acids. The CDR3 loop is CASRGQGGSQPQHF. CDR3 coding DNA: TGTGCCAGCAGGGGACAGGGGGGTAGTCAGCCCCAGCATTTT.

There are many counts of this clonotype. V usage is TRBV29-1 and J usage is TRBJ1-1; no reliable D call. V was trimmed by 7 bases and J by 5 bases, leaving 5 bases between them. Germline lookup yields CDR1 SQVTM and CDR2 ANQGSEA. CDR3 size: 9 residues. CDR3 sequence: CSAGTEAFF. CDR3 nucleotide sequence: TGCAGCGCCGGAACTGAAGCTTTCTTT.

This clonotype was detected ten times or more. The chain joins TRBV6-1 to TRBJ2-5; no firm D call. The CDR3 is 14 amino acids. V lost 6 bases to trimming and J lost 2 bases, with 13 bases between them. CDR1 and CDR2 from the germline V gene are MNHNS and SASEGT. The CDR3 bases are TGTGCCAGCAGCCCGGCCGAGGCACAAGAGACCCAGTACTTC. Translated, it gives CASSPAEAQETQYF.

This clonotype was counted between two and nine times. V usage is TRBV7-9 and J usage is TRBJ1-4; no reliable D call. CDR1 and CDR2 from the germline V gene are SEHNR and FQNEAQ (reference sequence). The germline V and J ends were trimmed by 2 bases and 5 bases, with 6 bases remaining between them. There are 13 residues in the CDR3. CDR3 region: CASSLRENEKLFF. The CDR3 bases are TGTGCCAGCAGCTTAAGAGAAAATGAAAAACTGTTTTTT.

The sample holds many counts of this clonotype. CDR3 region: CASSWRASNEQFF. The CDR3 DNA follows: TGTGCCAGCAGTTGGAGGGCCTCCAATGAGCAGTTCTTC. The chain is built from TRBV12-3 or TRBV12-4 and TRBJ2-1; possibly TRBD2 for D (6 bases). The CDR3 extends over 13 amino acids. Trimming removed 4 bases from V and 6 bases from J, with 10 bases in between.

This clonotype occurred many times. The V call is TRBV28, the J call TRBJ2-7; tentative D call: TRBD1 (5 bases). Germline CDR1 and CDR2: MDHEN and SYDVKM. The CDR3 sequence is 12 residues long. Trimming pared 7 bases from V and 3 bases from J, leaving 10 bases between. The CDR3 coding sequence is TGTGCCAGCAATCAGGGCGTCTACGAGCAGTACTTC. It yields the protein CASNQGVYEQYF.

This clonotype was observed many times. The genes are TRBV7-9 and TRBJ2-1, with 13 bases that match TRBD2. The CDR3 length is 17 residues. J gave up 5 bases and V 2 bases, and 6 bases lay outside the gene matches. Germline V CDR1 and CDR2: SEHNR, FQNEAQ (reference sequence). CDR3 protein: CASSLPRLAGGHNEQFF. CDR3 DNA: TGTGCCAGCAGCTTACCTCGACTAGCGGGAGGCCACAATGAGCAGTTCTTC.

This clonotype was detected many times. The chain employs TRBV6-1 and TRBJ2-4; TRBD2 matches 13 bases. After removal of 5 bases from V and 6 bases from J, the junction contained 13 bases not matched to a gene. From germline, CDR1 is MNHNS and CDR2 SASEGT. CDR3 size: 18 residues. The CDR3 DNA follows: TGTGCCAGCAGTATCACCGGGACTAGCGGGAAAGTGGGAAACATTCAGTACTTC. Its translation is CASSITGTSGKVGNIQYF.

The gene calls are TRBV12-3 or TRBV12-4 and TRBJ2-5; 13 bases map to TRBD2. The CDR3 is 13 residues long. The junction had 5 bases not matched to a gene; V was cut back by 5 bases and J by 11 bases. The CDR3 DNA follows: TGTGCCAGCAGTCCCGGACTAGCGGGAGTTCAGTACTTC. As protein: CASSPGLAGVQYF.

This clonotype was picked up a small number of times. The V and J genes are TRBV5-6 and TRBJ1-6, with a tentative D call TRBD1 (6 bases). Trimming pared 0 bases from V and 10 bases from J, leaving 8 bases between. The CDR3 contains 13 residues. Germline loops: CDR1 SGHDT, CDR2 YYEEEE. CDR3 amino acids: CASSLVGGSPLHF. DNA of the CDR3: TGTGCCAGCAGCTTGGTAGGGGGGTCACCCCTCCACTTT.

The genes are TRBV18 and TRBJ1-4; no firm D call. CDR1 and CDR2 (germline): KGHSH, LQKENI. V lost 2 bases to trimming and J lost 8 bases, with 12 bases between them. The CDR3 totals 14 residues. DNA of the CDR3: TGTGCCAGCTCACCAGGGTCCTCTAGGGAAAAACTGTTTTTT. This encodes CASSPGSSREKLFF.

The chain combines TRBV28 with TRBJ2-6; D is uncertain. From germline, CDR1 is MDHEN and CDR2 SYDVKM. V was shortened by 7 bases and J by 1 base, with 8 bases between the two germline ends. The CDR3 has 14 amino acids. This CDR3 reads CASNPSSGANVLTF. The CDR3 DNA reads as TGTGCCAGCAACCCATCGTCTGGGGCCAACGTCCTGACTTTC.

The chain links TRBV19 to TRBJ1-6; a weak D match, TRBD1 (6 bases). CDR1 and CDR2 from the germline V gene are LNHDA and SQIVND (reference sequence). CDR3 length: 16 residues. Trimming left V 5 bases short and J 0 bases short, with 11 bases between. CDR3 nucleotides: TGTGCCAGTAGTGCCCAAGGGGGCTCCTATAATTCACCCCTCCACTTT. Its protein is CASSAQGGSYNSPLHF.

On this clonotype itself: At one end the junction does not follow the germline gene, possibly because of a read error. This rearrangement joins TRBV3-1 to TRBJ2-6; TRBD1 aligns across 10 bases. The CDR3 runs 18 residues. Germline-derived CDR1 and CDR2 are LGHDT and YNNKEL (reference sequence). CDR3 sequence (DNA): TGTGCCAGCAGCCAACCCGACAGGGGGCGAGCTGGGGCCAACGTCCCGACTTTC. This translates into CASSQPDRGRAGANVPTF.

Ten or more counts support this clonotype. The V and J genes are TRBV7-9 and TRBJ2-5; no firm D call. Germline V CDR1 and CDR2: SEHNR, FQNEAQ (reference sequence). The CDR3 runs 16 residues. Trimming removed 1 base from V and 3 bases from J, with 15 bases in between. Here the CDR3 reads CASSLGSGSPEETQYF. CDR3 nucleotide sequence: TGTGCCAGCAGCTTAGGCTCAGGTTCGCCCGAAGAGACCCAGTACTTC. Variable domain in full (rest from reference TRBV7-9 and TRBJ2-5): DTGVSQNPRHKITKRGQNVTFRCDPISEHNRLYWYRQTLGQGPEFLTYFQNEAQLEKSRLLSDRFSAERPKGSFSTLEIQRTEQGDSAMYLCASSLGSGSPEETQYFGPGTRLLVL.

The J gene is TRBJ2-5, the V gene TRBV7-9, with 7 positions matching TRBD2. This CDR3 is built from 16 residues. The V segment lost 5 bases and the J segment 2 bases; nucleotides outside the gene matches: 11. CDR1 is SEHNR and CDR2 is FQNEAQ in the germline V gene (reference sequence). CDR3 sequence: CASSMGLFPLQETQYF. CDR3 nucleotides: TGTGCCAGCAGCATGGGACTATTCCCATTACAAGAGACCCAGTACTTC. The whole variable domain, filled in from reference TRBV7-9 and TRBJ2-5, reads DTGVSQNPRHKITKRGQNVTFRCDPISEHNRLYWYRQTLGQGPEFLTYFQNEAQLEKSRLLSDRFSAERPKGSFSTLEIQRTEQGDSAMYLCASSMGLFPLQETQYFGPGTRLLVL.

Remarks on this clonotype: One end of the junction is discordant with germline, which a read error may explain. CDR3 DNA sequence: TGCGGTGCTAGAGATGAGGGCGGGAGTCGCGATGAGCAGTTCTTC. Its protein product is CGARDEGGSRDEQFF. V gene TRBV20-1 combines with J gene TRBJ2-1, with 7 bases identical to TRBD2. The CDR3 extends over 15 amino acids. CDR1 is DFQATT and CDR2 is SNEGSKA in the germline V gene (reference sequence).

This clonotype was seen at least ten times. CDR3: CSAQSGRGTEAFF. CDR3 nucleotides: TGCAGTGCCCAGTCGGGGAGGGGCACTGAAGCTTTCTTT. The J gene is TRBJ1-1, the V gene TRBV20-1; TRBD1 might be the D (5 bases). Per germline, CDR1 DFQATT and CDR2 SNEGSKA (reference sequence). Trimming left V 6 bases short and J 4 bases short, with 15 bases between. This CDR3 has 13 residues.

This clonotype was seen ten or more times. The V gene is TRBV5-1, the J gene TRBJ2-7; D is unclear. The V and J ends lost 2 bases and 3 bases respectively, with 12 bases between them. The CDR3 is made up of 14 amino acids. Germline lookup yields CDR1 SGHRS and CDR2 YFSETQ. The chain's CDR3 is CASSFSTYVYEQYF. The CDR3 bases are TGCGCCAGCAGCTTCTCTACTTACGTCTACGAGCAGTACTTC.

This chain links TRBV6-1 with TRBJ2-3, with unresolved D. The CDR3 totals 15 residues. With 2 bases removed from V and 3 bases from J, the gap between germline ends came to 12 bases. Germline V lookup: CDR1 MNHNS, CDR2 SASEGT. DNA for the CDR3: TGTGCCAGCAGTGAATACTTGTTGGGGACAGATACGCAGTATTTT. Protein sequence: CASSEYLLGTDTQYF.

This clonotype has more than one count but fewer than ten. The rearrangement uses TRBV27 and TRBJ2-7, with D possibly matching TRBD1 (5 bases). The V end lost 7 bases, the J end lost 3 bases, and 7 bases lay between the germline ends. This CDR3 is built from 11 residues. Germline V lookup: CDR1 MNHEY, CDR2 SMNVEV (reference sequence). The CDR3 DNA follows: TGTGCCAGCATAAGGGGCTACGAGCAGTACTTC. Protein product: CASIRGYEQYF.

This clonotype was seen ten or more times. The chain joins TRBV24-1 to TRBJ1-1, with 8 bases matching TRBD1. Germline V gene data show CDR1 as KGHDR and CDR2 as SFDVKD. V was pared by 4 bases and J by 5 bases, with 14 bases of the junction left unmatched. The length of the CDR3 is 17 residues. The CDR3 nucleotides read TGTGCCACCAGTGACCCCAGCAGGGGGCTTTGGTGGACTGAAGCTTTCTTT. Translation: CATSDPSRGLWWTEAFF.

The CDR3 DNA follows: TGTGCCAGCAGCTTGTACAGGCTAGGGGCCCAGGGCGGGGGGTACAATGAGCAGTTCTTC. It specifies CASSLYRLGAQGGGYNEQFF. This chain connects TRBV5-6 to TRBJ2-1, with TRBD2 identical over 8 bases. Germline CDR1 reads SGHDT; CDR2 reads YYEEEE. The junction had 19 bases not matched to a gene; V was cut back by 1 base and J by 4 bases. The CDR3 is 20 residues long.

In its sample, this clonotype was seen many times. This chain uses TRBV6-1 with TRBJ2-7; TRBD2 agrees at 10 bases. Losses at the gene ends were 6 bases for V and 6 bases for J; bases not matched to a gene: 8. The CDR3 length is 14 residues. The V gene's germline CDR1 is MNHNS and CDR2 SASEGT. CDR3 nucleotide sequence: TGTGCCAGCAGCCCTAGCGGGAGTTTGGCCGAGCAGTACTTC. Amino acid sequence: CASSPSGSLAEQYF.

J is TRBJ2-2 and V is TRBV18; D ambiguous. The V and J ends lost 1 base and 3 bases respectively, with 9 bases between them. Germline V gene sequence: CDR1 KGHSH, CDR2 LQKENI. The CDR3 length is 15 residues. CDR3 nucleotide sequence: TGTGCCAGCTCACCACTTAGTGTGGACACCGGGGAGCTGTTTTTT. Protein: CASSPLSVDTGELFF.

This clonotype was detected only a few times. The chain combines TRBV6-2 or TRBV6-3 with TRBJ2-7; D might be TRBD1 or TRBD2, each matching 5 bases. CDR3 length: 14 residues. The germline V gene has CDR1 MNHEY and CDR2 SVGEGT. V was pared by 7 bases and J by 3 bases, with 16 bases between. CDR3 amino acids: CASIWDRDFYEQYF. The CDR3 DNA reads as TGTGCCAGCATTTGGGACCGTGATTTCTACGAGCAGTACTTC.

The genes are TRBV28 and TRBJ2-3, with TRBD2 matching over 16 bases. Germline lookup yields CDR1 MDHEN and CDR2 SYDVKM. The junction had 5 bases not matched to a gene; V was cut back by 5 bases and J by 9 bases. CDR3 length: 15 residues. The chain's CDR3 is CASSPMGLAGGTQYF. CDR3 coding DNA: TGTGCCAGCAGTCCCATGGGACTAGCGGGAGGGACGCAGTATTTT. Together with reference TRBV28 and TRBJ2-3, the CDR3 gives the full variable domain: DVKVTQSSRYLVKRTGEKVFLECVQDMDHENMFWYRQDPGLGLRLIYFSYDVKMKEKGDIPEGYSVSREKKERFSLILESASTNQTSMYLCASSPMGLAGGTQYFGPGTRLTVL.